This is a list of T cell receptor beta chains from one sample in a study of naive and memory T cell subsets. Each CDR3 protein gets one entry after TCRdb re-called the 5' RACE reads with MiXCR. Of roughly 56,000 distinct CDR3 sequences listed, approximately 6.6% are singletons. These receptors were collected from a male donor in good health. Each CDR3 is given with its conserved first and last residue. The D gene is left open where the match is weak. Clone size is stated in some rows and not others, as once, few, many or a class when expanded.

len,d_gene,abundance,j_gene,v_gene,CDR3aa,CDR3nt
14,.,many,TRBJ1-2,TRBV12-3/TRBV12-4,CASSPQEHPAGYTF,TGTGCCAGCAGTCCCCAGGAGCACCCGGCCGGCTACACCTTC
17,.,.,TRBJ1-6,TRBV27,CASSLSGITGWNSPLHF,TGTGCCAGCAGTTTATCGGGGATCACAGGGTGGAATTCACCCCTCCACTTT
15,.,many,TRBJ1-2,TRBV11-2,CASSQERRGNYGYTF,TGTGCCAGCAGCCAAGAAAGGCGGGGTAACTATGGCTACACCTTC
15,TRBD1,many,TRBJ2-1,TRBV6-6,CASSYDRGTEGEQFF,TGTGCCAGCAGTTACGACAGAGGGACAGAAGGTGAGCAGTTCTTC
10,.,.,TRBJ2-1,TRBV12-3/TRBV12-4,CASSLYQQFF,TGTGCCAGCAGTTTATACCAGCAGTTCTTC
12,TRBD1,many,TRBJ2-7,TRBV18,CASSGQSYEQYF,TGTGCCAGCTCGGGACAGTCCTACGAGCAGTACTTC
15,.,.,TRBJ2-7,TRBV6-5,CASSYSLAGTYEQYF,TGTGCCAGCAGTTACTCACTGGCAGGGACCTACGAGCAGTACTTC
16,.,many,TRBJ2-1,TRBV25-1,CASSAKQERRYNEQFF,TGTGCCAGCAGTGCCAAACAGGAACGTCGGTACAATGAGCAGTTCTTC
16,TRBD2,many,TRBJ2-3,TRBV24-1,CATSQGTSGNSDTQYF,TGTGCCACCAGTCAGGGGACTAGCGGGAACTCAGATACGCAGTATTTT
16,TRBD1,many,TRBJ2-7,TRBV29-1,CSVEDERTGGLYEQYF,TGCAGCGTTGAAGACGAGAGGACAGGGGGCTTGTACGAGCAGTACTTC
16,TRBD1,few,TRBJ2-2,TRBV19,CASSPGTGSYTGELFF,TGTGCCAGTAGTCCCGGGACAGGGAGCTACACCGGGGAGCTGTTTTTT
13,.,.,TRBJ1-6,TRBV3-1,CASSQPGNSPLHF,TGTGCCAGCAGCCAACCAGGGAATTCACCCCTCCACTTT
14,.,few,TRBJ1-1,TRBV5-1,CASGLTPDSGEAFF,TGCGCCAGCGGGCTTACACCGGACTCGGGGGAAGCTTTCTTT
15,.,few,TRBJ1-6,TRBV6-1,CASSDGGYGNSPLHF,TGTGCCAGCAGTGACGGGGGTTATGGGAATTCACCCCTCCACTTT
17,.,.,TRBJ1-1,TRBV15,CATSRVYGARGLTEAFF,TGTGCCACCAGCAGGGTGTACGGGGCGAGGGGGTTGACTGAAGCTTTCTTT
15,TRBD2,many,TRBJ2-1,TRBV7-8,CASSLAHGLENEQFF,TGTGCCAGCAGCTTAGCGCACGGACTAGAGAATGAGCAGTTCTTC
13,.,many,TRBJ2-7,TRBV27,CASSIGVTYEQYF,TGTGCCAGCAGTATAGGGGTCACCTACGAGCAGTACTTC
16,.,many,TRBJ2-1,TRBV18,CASSQLLGDQYNEQFF,TGTGCCAGCTCCCAACTCCTGGGGGATCAGTACAATGAGCAGTTCTTC
12,TRBD1,many,TRBJ1-1,TRBV27,CASSPRGHVAFF,TGTGCCAGCAGTCCCAGGGGGCACGTAGCTTTCTTT
11,.,many,TRBJ1-1,TRBV5-6,CASSLGIDLFF,TGTGCCAGCAGCTTGGGTATCGACCTTTTCTTT
14,TRBD2,many,TRBJ2-1,TRBV29-1,CSAQQLAPYNEQFF,TGCAGCGCTCAACAACTAGCGCCTTACAATGAGCAGTTCTTC
17,.,many,TRBJ2-4,TRBV20-1,CSAVHRGGGVAKNIQYF,TGCAGTGCTGTGCACAGGGGAGGAGGAGTCGCCAAAAACATTCAGTACTTC
14,.,many,TRBJ1-1,TRBV6-1,CASSEDRVNTEAFF,TGTGCCAGCAGTGAAGACAGGGTGAACACTGAAGCTTTCTTT
11,TRBD1,many,TRBJ1-1,TRBV29-1,CSVVGGRGAFF,TGCAGCGTTGTAGGGGGCCGTGGAGCTTTCTTT
16,.,.,TRBJ1-5,TRBV4-1,CASSPGAHAGTQPQHF,TGCGCCAGCAGCCCCGGGGCCCACGCAGGGACCCAGCCCCAGCATTTT
14,TRBD2,.,TRBJ2-1,TRBV29-1,CSVATSGSYNEQFF,TGCAGCGTTGCGACTAGCGGGTCCTACAATGAGCAGTTCTTC
13,TRBD2,many,TRBJ2-7,TRBV18,CASSPTGGREQYF,TGTGCCAGCTCACCAACGGGGGGGCGCGAGCAGTACTTC
14,.,few,TRBJ1-3,TRBV5-1,CASSLTGSGNTIYF,TGCGCCAGCAGCTTGACCGGCTCTGGAAACACCATATATTTT
16,.,.,TRBJ2-1,TRBV2,CASTEQGALSYNEQFF,TGTGCCAGCACCGAACAAGGGGCCCTCTCCTACAATGAGCAGTTCTTC
15,.,many,TRBJ1-2,TRBV5-1,CASSLGRDLIYGYTF,TGCGCCAGCAGCCTTGGCCGGGACCTTATCTATGGCTACACCTTC
16,.,few,TRBJ2-2,TRBV7-6,CASSLRLDTNTGELFF,TGTGCCAGCAGCCTAAGACTAGATACGAACACCGGGGAGCTGTTTTTT
16,TRBD1,.,TRBJ2-1,TRBV19,CASSIGTGSVYNEQFF,TGTGCCAGTAGTATTGGGACAGGGTCTGTGTACAATGAGCAGTTCTTC
12,.,many,TRBJ2-5,TRBV7-8,CASPGVGETQYF,TGTGCCAGCCCGGGGGTCGGGGAGACCCAGTACTTC
14,.,.,TRBJ1-2,TRBV29-1,CSVLPSEVSRGYTF,TGCAGCGTTCTACCATCGGAGGTGTCGAGGGGCTACACCTTC
15,.,many,TRBJ1-2,TRBV4-1,CASSQDIAPGYGYTF,TGCGCCAGCAGCCAAGATATAGCTCCCGGCTATGGCTACACCTTC
13,.,.,TRBJ1-1,TRBV6-6,CASARQINTEAFF,TGTGCCAGCGCGAGGCAGATTAACACTGAAGCTTTCTTT
13,.,many,TRBJ1-1,TRBV6-5,CASSPDRGTEAFF,TGTGCCAGCAGTCCTGACAGAGGGACTGAAGCTTTCTTT
15,TRBD1,many,TRBJ1-5,TRBV6-5,CASSPGTGTYQPQHF,TGTGCCAGCTCACCCGGGACAGGGACTTATCAGCCCCAGCATTTT
11,.,many,TRBJ2-7,TRBV29-1,CSVEDYESQYF,TGCAGCGTTGAAGATTATGAGTCCCAGTACTTC
14,TRBD1,.,TRBJ2-5,TRBV5-1,CASRRDSRGETQYF,TGCGCCAGCAGACGGGACAGTAGAGGAGAGACCCAGTACTTC
15,.,many,TRBJ1-1,TRBV29-1,CSVEPGGGIGTEAFF,TGCAGCGTTGAACCGGGGGGGGGGATAGGCACTGAAGCTTTCTTT
14,.,many,TRBJ2-5,TRBV7-9,CASSLVGGQETQYF,TGTGCCAGCAGCTTAGTTGGCGGACAAGAGACCCAGTACTTC
14,.,many,TRBJ2-5,TRBV29-1,CSALPLDSQETQYF,TGCAGCGCCCTACCATTGGACAGCCAAGAGACCCAGTACTTC
18,TRBD2,many,TRBJ2-7,TRBV6-5,CASRFRGTRTSGIYEQYF,TGTGCCAGCAGATTCAGGGGGACCAGGACTAGCGGGATCTACGAGCAGTACTTC
18,TRBD2,few,TRBJ2-3,TRBV4-1,CASSQKELAGANTDTQYF,TGCGCCAGCAGCCAAAAGGAACTAGCGGGGGCTAACACAGATACGCAGTATTTT
19,TRBD2,many,TRBJ2-2,TRBV14,CASSQDAPLAVANTGELFF,TGTGCCAGCAGCCAAGACGCTCCACTAGCGGTTGCGAACACCGGGGAGCTGTTTTTT
14,TRBD1,few,TRBJ1-1,TRBV10-3,CAITSDRDRTEAFF,TGTGCCATCACCTCTGACAGGGATCGGACTGAAGCTTTCTTT
15,.,few,TRBJ1-2,TRBV11-1,CASSSQGLRGYGYTF,TGTGCCAGCAGCTCACAGGGTCTCCGGGGCTATGGCTACACCTTC
13,.,few,TRBJ1-1,TRBV6-6,CASKQHMNTEAFF,TGTGCCAGCAAACAGCACATGAACACTGAAGCTTTCTTT
13,.,many,TRBJ2-5,TRBV29-1,CSVSSGNQETQYF,TGCAGCGTGTCATCTGGTAACCAAGAGACCCAGTACTTC